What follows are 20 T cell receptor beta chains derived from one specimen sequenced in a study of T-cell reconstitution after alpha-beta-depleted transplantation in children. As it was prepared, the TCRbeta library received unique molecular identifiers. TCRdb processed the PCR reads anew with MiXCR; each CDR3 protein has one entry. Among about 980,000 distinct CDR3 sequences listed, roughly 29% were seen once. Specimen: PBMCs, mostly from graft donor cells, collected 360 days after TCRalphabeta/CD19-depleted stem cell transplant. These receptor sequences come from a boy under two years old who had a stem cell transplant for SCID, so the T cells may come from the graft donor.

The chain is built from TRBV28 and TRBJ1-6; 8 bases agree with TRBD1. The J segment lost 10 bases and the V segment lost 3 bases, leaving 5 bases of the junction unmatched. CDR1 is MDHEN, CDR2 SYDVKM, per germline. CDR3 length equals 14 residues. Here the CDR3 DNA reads TGTGCCAGCAGTTTCGGGGACAGGAGGTCACCCCTCCACTTT. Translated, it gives CASSFGDRRSPLHF. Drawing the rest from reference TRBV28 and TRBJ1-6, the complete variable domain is DVKVTQSSRYLVKRTGEKVFLECVQDMDHENMFWYRQDPGLGLRLIYFSYDVKMKEKGDIPEGYSVSREKKERFSLILESASTNQTSMYLCASSFGDRRSPLHFGNGTRLTVT.

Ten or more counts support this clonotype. CDR3 DNA sequence: TGCAGTGCTAGAGATCCGGGCCCCCAGGATGAGCAGTTCTTC. Encoded protein: CSARDPGPQDEQFF. The chain employs TRBV20-1 and TRBJ2-1; D uncertain. This CDR3 has 14 residues. The ends were cut back, 0 bases at V and 8 bases at J, with 14 bases in the middle. The germline V gene has CDR1 DFQATT and CDR2 SNEGSKA (reference sequence).

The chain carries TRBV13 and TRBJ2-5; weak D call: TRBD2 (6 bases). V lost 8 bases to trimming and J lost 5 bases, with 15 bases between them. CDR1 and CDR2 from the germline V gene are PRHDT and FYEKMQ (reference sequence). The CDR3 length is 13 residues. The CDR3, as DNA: TGTGCCAGCGTGGGACTCGATAGGGAGACCCAGTACTTC. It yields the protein CASVGLDRETQYF.

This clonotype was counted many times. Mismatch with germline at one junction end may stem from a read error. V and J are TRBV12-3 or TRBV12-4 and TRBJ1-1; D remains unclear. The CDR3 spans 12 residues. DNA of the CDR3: TGCGCCAGCAGCTTGGGGAACACTGAAGCTTTCTTT. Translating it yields CASSLGNTEAFF.

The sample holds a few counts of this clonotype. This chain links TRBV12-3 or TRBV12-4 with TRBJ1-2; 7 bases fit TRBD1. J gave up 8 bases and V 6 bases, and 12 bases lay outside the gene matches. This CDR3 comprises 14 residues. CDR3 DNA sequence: TGTGCCAGCAGCCTACAGGGGAAAATAGGGGGCTACACCTTC. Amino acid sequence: CASSLQGKIGGYTF.

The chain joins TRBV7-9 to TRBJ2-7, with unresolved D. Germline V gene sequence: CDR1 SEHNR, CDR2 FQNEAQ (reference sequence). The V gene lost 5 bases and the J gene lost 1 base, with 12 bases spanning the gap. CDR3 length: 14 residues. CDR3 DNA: TGTGCCAGCAGCCCCTCTCCTCCTTCCTACGAGCAGTACTTC. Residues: CASSPSPPSYEQYF.

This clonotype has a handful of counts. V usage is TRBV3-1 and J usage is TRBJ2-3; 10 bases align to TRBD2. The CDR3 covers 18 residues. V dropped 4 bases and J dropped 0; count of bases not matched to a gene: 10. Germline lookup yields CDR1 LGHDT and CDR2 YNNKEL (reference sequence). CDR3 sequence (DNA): TGTGCCAGCAGCCGCGGACTAGCGGCGATCCCTAGCACAGATACGCAGTATTTT. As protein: CASSRGLAAIPSTDTQYF.

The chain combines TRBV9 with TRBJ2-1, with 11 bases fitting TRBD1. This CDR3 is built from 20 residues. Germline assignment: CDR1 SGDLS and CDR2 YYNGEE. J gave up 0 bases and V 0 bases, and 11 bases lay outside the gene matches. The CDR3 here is CASSVGSGQGVGSSYNEQFF. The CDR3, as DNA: TGTGCCAGCAGCGTAGGGTCGGGACAGGGGGTGGGGAGCTCCTACAATGAGCAGTTCTTC.

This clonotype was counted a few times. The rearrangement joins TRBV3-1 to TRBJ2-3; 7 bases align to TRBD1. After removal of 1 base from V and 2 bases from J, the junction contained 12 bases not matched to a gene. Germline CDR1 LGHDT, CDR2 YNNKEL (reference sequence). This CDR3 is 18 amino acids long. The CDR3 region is CASSQGPVRGLYTDTQYF. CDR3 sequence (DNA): TGTGCCAGCAGCCAAGGGCCGGTGAGGGGGCTTTACACAGATACGCAGTATTTT.

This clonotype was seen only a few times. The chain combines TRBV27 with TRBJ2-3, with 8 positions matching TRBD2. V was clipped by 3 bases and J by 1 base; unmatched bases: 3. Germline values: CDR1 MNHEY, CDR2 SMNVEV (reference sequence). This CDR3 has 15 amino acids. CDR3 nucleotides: TGTGCCAGCAGTTTGGATAGCGGGGGCACAGATACGCAGTATTTT. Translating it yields CASSLDSGGTDTQYF.

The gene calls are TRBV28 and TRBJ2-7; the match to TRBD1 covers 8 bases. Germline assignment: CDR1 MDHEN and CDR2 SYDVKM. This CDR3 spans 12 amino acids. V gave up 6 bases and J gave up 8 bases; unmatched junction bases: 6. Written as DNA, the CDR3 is TGTGCCAGCAGCTGGGGACAGGTAAAGCAGTACTTC. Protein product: CASSWGQVKQYF.

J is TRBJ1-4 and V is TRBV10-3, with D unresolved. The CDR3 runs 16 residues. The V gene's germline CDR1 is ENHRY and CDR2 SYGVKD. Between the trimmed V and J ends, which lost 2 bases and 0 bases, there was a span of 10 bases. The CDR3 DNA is TGTGCCATCAGTGAGCGGGAGGTTGCAACTAATGAAAAACTGTTTTTT. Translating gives CAISEREVATNEKLFF.

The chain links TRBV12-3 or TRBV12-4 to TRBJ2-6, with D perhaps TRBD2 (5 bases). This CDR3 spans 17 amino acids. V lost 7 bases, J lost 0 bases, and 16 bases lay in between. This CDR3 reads CASTQRVVRSGANVLTF. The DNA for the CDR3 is TGTGCCAGCACCCAGAGGGTAGTACGCTCTGGGGCCAACGTCCTGACTTTC.

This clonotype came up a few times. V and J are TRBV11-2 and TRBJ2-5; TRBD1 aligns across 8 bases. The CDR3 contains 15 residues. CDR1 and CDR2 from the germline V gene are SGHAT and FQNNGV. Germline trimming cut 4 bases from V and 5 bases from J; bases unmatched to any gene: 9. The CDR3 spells CASSSSGGRSETQYF. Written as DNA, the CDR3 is TGTGCCAGCAGCTCCTCAGGGGGCAGGTCGGAGACCCAGTACTTC.

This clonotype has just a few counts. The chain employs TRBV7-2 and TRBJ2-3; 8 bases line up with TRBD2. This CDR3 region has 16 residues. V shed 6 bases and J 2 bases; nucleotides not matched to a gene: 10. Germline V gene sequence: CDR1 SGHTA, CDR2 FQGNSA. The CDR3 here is CASRSRAGGLTDTQYF. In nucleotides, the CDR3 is TGTGCCAGCAGGAGTAGGGCGGGGGGCCTCACAGATACGCAGTATTTT. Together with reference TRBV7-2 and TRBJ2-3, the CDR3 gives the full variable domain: GAGVSQSPSNKVTEKGKDVELRCDPISGHTALYWYRQSLGQGLEFLIYFQGNSAPDKSGLPSDRFSAERTGGSVSTLTIQRTQQEDSAVYLCASRSRAGGLTDTQYFGPGTRLTVL.

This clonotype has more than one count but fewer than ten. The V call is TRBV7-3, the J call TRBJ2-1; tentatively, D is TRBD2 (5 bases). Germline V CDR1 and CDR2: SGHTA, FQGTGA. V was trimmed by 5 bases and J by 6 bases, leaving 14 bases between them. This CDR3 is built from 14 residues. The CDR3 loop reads CASSKTGSFNEQFF. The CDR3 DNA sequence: TGTGCCAGCAGCAAAACGGGGTCGTTCAATGAGCAGTTCTTC.

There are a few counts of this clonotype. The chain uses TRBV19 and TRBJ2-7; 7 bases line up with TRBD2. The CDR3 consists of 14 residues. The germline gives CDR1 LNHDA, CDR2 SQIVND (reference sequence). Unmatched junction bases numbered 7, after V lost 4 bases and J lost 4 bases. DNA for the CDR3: TGTGCCAGTAGTAGACGCGGGGGAACTTACGAGCAGTACTTC. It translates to CASSRRGGTYEQYF.

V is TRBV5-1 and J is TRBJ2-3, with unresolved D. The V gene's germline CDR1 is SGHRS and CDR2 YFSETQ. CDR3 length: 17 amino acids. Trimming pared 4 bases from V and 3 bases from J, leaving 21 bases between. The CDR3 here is CASSPRNRGQDTDTQYF. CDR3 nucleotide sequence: TGCGCCAGCAGCCCCCGTAACCGAGGCCAAGATACAGATACGCAGTATTTT.

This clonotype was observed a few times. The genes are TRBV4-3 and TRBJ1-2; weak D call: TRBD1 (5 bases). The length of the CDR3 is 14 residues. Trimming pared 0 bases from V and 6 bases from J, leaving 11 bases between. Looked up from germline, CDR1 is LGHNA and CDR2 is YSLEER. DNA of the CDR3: TGCGCCAGCAGCCAAGATGGGGGAATGGATGGCTACACCTTC. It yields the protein CASSQDGGMDGYTF.

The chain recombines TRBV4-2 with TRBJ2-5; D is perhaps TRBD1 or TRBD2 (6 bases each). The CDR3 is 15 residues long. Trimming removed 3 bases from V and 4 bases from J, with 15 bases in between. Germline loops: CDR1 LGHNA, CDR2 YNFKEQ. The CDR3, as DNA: TGTGCCAGCAGCCAGGCAGACCCGGGGGCAGAGACCCAGTACTTC. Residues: CASSQADPGAETQYF.